Below, 3 T cell receptor beta chains from the same sample are listed, as sequenced in a study of T cell clonality in common variable immunodeficiency. Profiling relied on immunoSEQ multiplex PCR, and the TCRdb table lists in-frame clones only, not all of them. Listed here are more than 55,000 clones without any singletons, the top ten holding 0.7% to 0.95%. Source material: peripheral blood mononuclear cells. Source of these receptors: a person between 18 and 75 years old in good health.

This clone came up many times. The read ends 3 residues before the CDR3 terminus; that terminus is restored from the germline J gene. The chain combines TRBV6-1 with TRBJ1-5; unclear D gene. The CDR3 runs to 15 residues. CDR1 is MNHNS and CDR2 is SASEGT in the germline V gene. Trimming left V 4 bases short and J 2 bases short, with 12 bases between. CDR3 DNA (partial): TGTGCCAGCAGTGTGGCAGAAGAGGGCAATCAGCCC. Its protein is CASSVAEEGNQP. The whole CDR3 reads CASSVAEEGNQPQHF.

Ten or more counts support this clone. The read terminates 3 residues ahead of where the CDR3 ends, so the germline J gene completes it. The chain combines TRBV7-3 with TRBJ2-5; 12 bases are shared with TRBD1. CDR1 is SGHTA, CDR2 FQGTGA, per germline. After removal of 5 bases from V and 4 bases from J, the junction contained 5 bases not matched to a gene. The CDR3 covers 15 residues. The CDR3 loop reads CASSGTGGAGETQYF. The part of the CDR3 DNA that was read is TGTGCCAGCAGCGGGACAGGGGGCGCGGGAGAGACC.

The table lists this clone with many counts. The CDR3 extends 3 residues past the end of the read, so its final part is completed from the germline J gene. The rearrangement links TRBV30 to TRBJ1-1; the D is unclear. Germline CDR1 reads GTSNPN; CDR2 reads SVGIG (reference sequence). The length of the CDR3 is 13 residues. Trimming took off 4 bases at V and 0 bases at J, with 9 bases between the two ends. CDR3: CAWTGYLNTEAFF. The DNA read from the CDR3 is TGTGCCTGGACCGGGTACTTGAACACTGAA.